This T cell receptor beta chain was captured by sequencing in a study of cytomegalovirus exposure and HLA in healthy donors. Study-wide background: Earlier findings included 117 million unique TCR beta sequences obtained from 150 million to 200 million T cells. Study conclusions and caveats: Prediction of most subjects' HLA-A and HLA-B alleles by TCR beta sequences was reportedly accurate. The authors excluded some V segments, including TRBV6-2 and TRBV6-3, as indistinguishable. The study carried out a later analysis of TCR beta sequences. It associated some 18,000 of them with specific HLA alleles at a false discovery rate of 0.05.

PCR employed 60 Vbeta and 13 Jbeta primers. Measured with immunoSEQ multiplex PCR; TCRdb has only the in-frame clones, and not every one. The sample yields roughly 90,000 clones, over 70% seen once. This CDR3 spans 14 amino acids. Germline V lookup: CDR1 SNHLY, CDR2 FYNNEI. Comments on this clone: The antigen is undetermined. One end of the junction varies from germline; a read error may be responsible.

Material for sequencing was PBMCs. V and J are TRBV2 and TRBJ1-2, with a possible D match to TRBD1 (5 bases). This clonotype was obtained from a young man in good health and CMV-seropositive. The CDR3 loop is CASSDIPQGGGYPF. CDR3 DNA sequence: TGTGCCAGCAGTGATATTCCCCAGGGAGGTGGCTACCCCTTC. Using reference TRBV2 and TRBJ1-2 for the parts outside the CDR3, the full variable domain is EPEVTQTPSHQVTQMGQEVILRCVPISNHLYFYWYRQILGQKVEFLVSFYNNEISEKSEIFDDQFSVERPDGSNFTLKIRSTKLEDSAMYFCASSDIPQGGGYPFGSGTRLTVV.